The rows below give T cell receptor beta chains drawn from one sample of a study of CXCR3-negative and CXCR3-positive naive CD8 T cells. TCRdb reanalyzed the 5' RACE reads and collapses them to one entry per CDR3 protein, without DNA. This sample's table reports approximately 49,000 distinct CDR3 sequences. The source material was memory CD8+ T cells from blood. These receptors were collected from a human donor in good health. Some clones in this sample may be carry-over from other donors' samples. Both conserved end residues are part of each CDR3.

CAISDPHVDYGYTF TRBJ1-2 TRBV10-3
CSVITSETSGGYEQYF TRBJ2-7 TRBV20-1
CASSLENSYEQYF TRBJ2-7 TRBV5-1
CASSSSGELFF TRBJ2-2 TRBV7-3
CSGQGPSSYNEQFF TRBJ2-1 TRBV29-1
CASSTGHSNTEAFF TRBJ1-1 TRBV6-5
CASKEARGTEAFF TRBJ1-1 TRBV6-5
CASIAGGGNTIYF TRBJ1-3 TRBV2
CASSERAETQYF TRBJ2-5 TRBV2
CATSRVLASNEQFF TRBJ2-1 TRBV15
CASSLWTGGFTGELFF TRBJ2-2 TRBV7-9
CASSMGTEAFF TRBJ1-1 TRBV19
CASSQEAFKGNEQFF TRBJ2-1 TRBV4-3
CASSELANEEQYF TRBJ2-7 TRBV2
CASSLATSGRTDTQYF TRBJ2-3 TRBV28
CASSLSPNTDTQYF TRBJ2-3 TRBV7-3
CASSMGPQGNEQFF TRBJ2-1 TRBV9
CSAQLEDNIKEYF TRBJ2-7 TRBV20-1
CASSPGASYEQYF TRBJ2-7 TRBV12-3/TRBV12-4
CASSQAAGATDTQYF TRBJ2-3 TRBV4-1
CASSQGRKSSYEQYF TRBJ2-7 TRBV14
CASSFGQGTISYEQYF TRBJ2-7 TRBV28